The 32 T cell receptor beta chains in this list originate from one sample, sequenced in a study of T-cell reconstitution after alpha-beta-depleted transplantation in children. Unique molecular identifiers were built into the TCRbeta library. TCRdb reprocessed the PCR reads with MiXCR, giving one entry per CDR3 protein. Of around 410,000 distinct CDR3 sequences in the sample, roughly 11% were seen once. The sequences come from PBMCs from the stem cell graft donor, collected from the stem cell graft. All receptors come from a human donor who donated a stem cell graft to a child with acute myeloid leukemia.

The rearrangement uses TRBV18 and TRBJ2-1; the match to TRBD2 covers 7 bases. The CDR3 totals 17 residues. From germline, CDR1 is KGHSH and CDR2 LQKENI. The trim removed 3 bases at V and 1 base at J, leaving 9 bases unmatched. This CDR3 is CASSPLAVGGSYNEQFF. For the CDR3, the DNA is TGTGCCAGCTCACCGTTAGCGGTGGGGGGGTCCTACAATGAGCAGTTCTTC.

This clonotype occurred many times. V is TRBV4-1 and J is TRBJ2-2, with D possibly called TRBD1 or TRBD2 (5 bases each). Germline V gene lookup returns CDR1 MGHRA and CDR2 YSYEKL. Trimming removed 3 bases from V and 3 bases from J, with 14 bases in between. This CDR3 comprises 16 residues. The CDR3 here is CASSQEPGRHTGELFF. The CDR3 DNA reads as TGCGCCAGCAGCCAGGAACCGGGACGGCACACCGGGGAGCTGTTTTTT.

This clonotype has just a few counts. The gene calls are TRBV5-1 and TRBJ2-1; TRBD2 is a possible D gene (6 bases). V was trimmed by 0 bases and J by 3 bases, leaving 13 bases between them. CDR3 length: 16 residues. CDR1 and CDR2 (germline): SGHRS, YFSETQ. CDR3 protein: CASSLGTGAFYNEQFF. CDR3 bases: TGCGCCAGCAGCTTGGGGACGGGAGCTTTCTACAATGAGCAGTTCTTC.

This clonotype was seen only a few times. The J gene is TRBJ1-2, the V gene TRBV7-9; tentative D call: TRBD1 (6 bases). This CDR3 region has 12 residues. V was clipped by 5 bases and J by 12 bases, with 16 bases between them. Germline CDR1 is SEHNR and CDR2 is FQNEAQ (reference sequence). The DNA of the CDR3 is TGTGCCAGCAGCCAAAACGTGGGGGCGCACACCTTC. This gives the protein CASSQNVGAHTF. Supplemented by reference TRBV7-9 and TRBJ1-2, the full variable domain reads DTGVSQNPRHKITKRGQNVTFRCDPISEHNRLYWYRQTLGQGPEFLTYFQNEAQLEKSRLLSDRFSAERPKGSFSTLEIQRTEQGDSAMYLCASSQNVGAHTFGSGTRLTVV.

This sequence joins TRBV6-2 or TRBV6-3 and TRBJ2-7; 7 bases line up with TRBD1. Per germline, CDR1 MNHEY and CDR2 SVGEGT. This CDR3 has 15 amino acids. The junction had 4 bases not matched to a gene; V was cut back by 2 bases and J by 0 bases. CDR3 sequence reads: CASSYDRANSYEQYF. CDR3 DNA sequence: TGTGCCAGCAGTTACGACAGGGCTAACTCCTACGAGCAGTACTTC.

V is TRBV27 and J is TRBJ2-1; 12 positions match TRBD2. Germline lookup yields CDR1 MNHEY and CDR2 SMNVEV (reference sequence). V was clipped by 4 bases and J by 4 bases; unmatched bases: 11. The CDR3 totals 18 residues. The CDR3 is CASSSAPTSGSFYNEQFF. In nucleotides, the CDR3 is TGTGCCAGCAGTTCTGCCCCGACTAGCGGGAGTTTTTACAATGAGCAGTTCTTC.

This clonotype was observed a handful of times. This chain connects TRBV20-1 to TRBJ2-1; D unclear. The CDR3 length is 12 residues. V lost 6 bases, J lost 8 bases, and 14 bases lay in between. From germline, CDR1 is DFQATT and CDR2 SNEGSKA (reference sequence). The CDR3: CSAAFGGHEQFF. CDR3 DNA: TGCAGTGCCGCCTTCGGTGGGCATGAGCAGTTCTTC.

The V gene is TRBV6-5, the J gene TRBJ1-4; no reliable D call. The germline V gene encodes CDR1 MNHEY and CDR2 SVGAGI. The CDR3 has 15 residues. V gave up 2 bases and J gave up 2 bases, with 9 bases separating them. CDR3: CASSYADGTNEKLFF. As DNA, the CDR3 is TGTGCCAGCAGTTACGCCGACGGGACTAATGAAAAACTGTTTTTT.

This clonotype has at least ten counts. V and J are TRBV30 and TRBJ2-2; possibly TRBD1 for D (6 bases). The V gene lost 8 bases and the J gene lost 4 bases, with 17 bases spanning the gap. Germline V gives CDR1 GTSNPN, CDR2 SVGIG (reference sequence). The CDR3 runs 14 residues. The chain's CDR3 is CAGLTGRLTGELFF. Here the CDR3 DNA reads TGTGCCGGGTTAACAGGGAGACTCACCGGGGAGCTGTTTTTT.

There are a few counts of this clonotype. The rearrangement joins TRBV12-3 or TRBV12-4 to TRBJ1-5; TRBD1 agrees at 9 bases. This CDR3 spans 14 amino acids. V trimming: 6 bases; J trimming: 5 bases; junction bases outside the gene matches: 5. The CDR3 loop reads CASRPGTGHQPQHF. The CDR3 DNA follows: TGTGCCAGCAGACCCGGGACAGGGCATCAGCCCCAGCATTTT.

The chain is built from TRBV3-1 and TRBJ2-5, with D unresolved. CDR1 is LGHDT, CDR2 YNNKEL, per germline (reference sequence). CDR3 length equals 15 residues. V lost 0 bases to trimming and J lost 2 bases, with 10 bases between them. The CDR3 coding sequence is TGTGCCAGCAGCCAAGATACGGTACCTCAAGAGACCCAGTACTTC. Translated: CASSQDTVPQETQYF.

The chain employs TRBV5-1 and TRBJ2-1, with 7 bases identical to TRBD2. This CDR3 is built from 13 residues. Trimming removed 7 bases from V and 6 bases from J; junction bases left unmatched: 7. The V gene's germline CDR1 is SGHRS and CDR2 YFSETQ. The CDR3 region has the DNA TGCGCCAGCGGGGACCCGGGGGGCAATGAGCAGTTCTTC. Amino acid sequence: CASGDPGGNEQFF.

This chain links TRBV5-1 with TRBJ2-1; D possibly matches TRBD1 or TRBD2 (5 bases each). Per the germline V gene, CDR1 is SGHRS and CDR2 is YFSETQ. Trimming stripped 1 base from V and 7 bases from J, with 18 bases between. CDR3 length equals 16 residues. In nucleotides, the CDR3 is TGCGCCAGCAGCTTGTTAACCGACACCTGGGGGAATGAGCAGTTCTTC. Encoded protein: CASSLLTDTWGNEQFF. Based on the CDR3 plus reference TRBV5-1 and TRBJ2-1, the full variable domain is KAGVTQTPRYLIKTRGQQVTLSCSPISGHRSVSWYQQTPGQGLQFLFEYFSETQRNKGNFPGRFSGRQFSNSRSEMNVSTLELGDSALYLCASSLLTDTWGNEQFFGPGTRLTVL.

This clonotype came up a few times. The chain combines TRBV29-1 with TRBJ1-5, with D possibly being TRBD1 (5 bases). Trimming removed 7 bases from V and 2 bases from J, with 12 bases in between. The CDR3 totals 13 residues. Germline loops: CDR1 SQVTM, CDR2 ANQGSEA. The CDR3 DNA follows: TGCAGCGCGGAACAAGGGGGCAATCAGCCCCAGCATTTT. It yields the protein CSAEQGGNQPQHF.

The table lists this clonotype with many counts. The chain is built from TRBV5-6 and TRBJ1-1; D is uncertain. Germline V gene data show CDR1 as SGHDT and CDR2 as YYEEEE. V was cut by 1 base and J by 1 base, with 8 bases left in between. This CDR3 is 14 amino acids long. CDR3 amino acids: CASSLFSPNTEAFF. CDR3 sequence (DNA): TGTGCCAGCAGCTTGTTCTCGCCGAACACTGAAGCTTTCTTT. The entire variable domain, with the rest obtained from reference TRBV5-6 and TRBJ1-1, is as follows: DAGVTQSPTHLIKTRGQQVTLRCSPKSGHDTVSWYQQALGQGPQFIFQYYEEEERQRGNFPDRFSGHQFPNYSSELNVNALLLGDSALYLCASSLFSPNTEAFFGQGTRLTVV.

The rearrangement joins TRBV4-1 to TRBJ2-1; no reliable D call. From germline, CDR1 is MGHRA and CDR2 YSYEKL. The ends were cut back, 0 bases at V and 2 bases at J, with 8 bases in the middle. The CDR3 covers 15 residues. CDR3 protein: CASSQELQPYNEQFF. The CDR3 bases are TGCGCCAGCAGCCAAGAACTACAGCCCTACAATGAGCAGTTCTTC.

This clonotype has a handful of counts. The chain employs TRBV20-1 and TRBJ2-5; no definite D call. The germline CDR1 and CDR2 sequences are DFQATT and SNEGSKA (reference sequence). Trimming removed 6 bases at V and 4 bases at J, with 18 bases between. This CDR3 has 14 amino acids. CDR3 DNA: TGCAGTGCCACCGTACCATATGCCATAGAGACCCAGTACTTC. The encoded protein is CSATVPYAIETQYF.

This clonotype was counted a few times. The rearrangement links TRBV11-2 to TRBJ2-2; TRBD1 matches at 11 bases. CDR3 length: 17 residues. CDR1 is SGHAT, CDR2 FQNNGV, per germline. V lost 3 bases and J lost 5; bases outside the gene matches: 8. CDR3 bases: TGTGCCAGCAGCTTCCTGTTATGGGACAGGGGGACCGGGGAGCTGTTTTTT. Translating gives CASSFLLWDRGTGELFF.

This clonotype was seen only a few times. V gene TRBV27 combines with J gene TRBJ1-1, with 8 bases matching TRBD1. CDR3 length equals 15 residues. The germline V gene encodes CDR1 MNHEY and CDR2 SMNVEV (reference sequence). V shed 3 bases, J shed 5 bases, and the junction held 8 bases outside the gene matches. CDR3 in amino acids: CASSFQQGVETEAFF. In DNA form, the CDR3 reads TGTGCCAGCAGTTTCCAACAGGGGGTGGAAACTGAAGCTTTCTTT.

This clonotype was counted ten times or more. The chain combines TRBV6-1 with TRBJ2-7; either TRBD1 or TRBD2 may fit D (5 bases each). From germline, CDR1 is MNHNS and CDR2 SASEGT. Trimming removed 6 bases at V and 0 bases at J, with 12 bases between. The CDR3 is made up of 14 amino acids. The CDR3 region is CASRDGGGSYEQYV. The CDR3 DNA is TGTGCCAGCAGGGATGGTGGGGGCTCCTACGAGCAGTACGTC.

This clonotype appeared many times. V usage is TRBV5-1 and J usage is TRBJ1-2; no firm D call. The V and J ends lost 4 bases and 3 bases respectively, with 13 bases between them. The CDR3 extends over 14 amino acids. CDR1 and CDR2 (germline): SGHRS, YFSETQ. The CDR3 coding sequence is TGCGCCAGCAGCCTCTCCACCCGGGACTATGGCTACACCTTC. Translation gives CASSLSTRDYGYTF.

This clonotype was counted between two and nine times. The rearrangement uses TRBV29-1 and TRBJ2-3; TRBD2 might be the D (6 bases). V lost 6 bases and J lost 7, with 20 bases in between. The CDR3 consists of 14 residues. CDR1 is SQVTM and CDR2 is ANQGSEA in the germline V gene. The CDR3 DNA reads TGCAGCGTGTACACTAGCAAGGGTTGGCATACGCAGTATTTT. Amino acid sequence: CSVYTSKGWHTQYF.

This clonotype was detected a few times. The V call is TRBV25-1, the J call TRBJ2-7, with 8 bases lining up with TRBD2. CDR3 size: 14 residues. Trimming at V came to 5 bases and at J to 5 bases, leaving 8 bases not matched to a gene. CDR1 is MGHDK, CDR2 SYGVNS, per germline. CDR3 loop: CASSRRSGSHEQYF. CDR3 coding DNA: TGTGCCAGCAGTCGGAGAAGCGGGAGCCACGAGCAGTACTTC.

In this sample, this clonotype turned up many times. The V call is TRBV20-1, the J call TRBJ1-4; D is uncertain. The length of the CDR3 is 13 residues. With 6 bases removed from V and 3 bases from J, the gap between germline ends came to 11 bases. Germline V gives CDR1 DFQATT, CDR2 SNEGSKA (reference sequence). As DNA, the CDR3 is TGCAGTGCCAGTCGAACGGCTAATGAAAAACTGTTTTTT. Translating it yields CSASRTANEKLFF.

There are many counts of this clonotype. The chain has TRBV20-1 and TRBJ2-1, with 10 bases that match TRBD2. V shed 6 bases and J 7 bases; nucleotides not matched to a gene: 6. CDR1 and CDR2 from the germline V gene are DFQATT and SNEGSKA (reference sequence). There are 13 residues in the CDR3. CDR3 amino acids: CSAHSGGLNEQFF. DNA of the CDR3: TGCAGTGCCCATAGCGGGGGGCTTAATGAGCAGTTCTTC.

This clonotype was observed many times. This chain joins TRBV20-1 and TRBJ1-1, with D possibly TRBD1 on 6 matching bases. Per the germline V gene, CDR1 is DFQATT and CDR2 is SNEGSKA (reference sequence). CDR3 size: 12 residues. The V end lost 3 bases, the J end lost 8 bases, and 13 bases lay between the germline ends. The CDR3 region is CSARRGGREAFF. The CDR3 nucleotides are TGCAGTGCTAGGCGTGGGGGCCGCGAAGCTTTCTTT.

This clonotype has a handful of counts. The chain employs TRBV20-1 and TRBJ2-5; D is perhaps TRBD1 or TRBD2 (6 bases each). The CDR3 is 15 residues long. CDR1 and CDR2 (germline): DFQATT, SNEGSKA (reference sequence). The germline V and J ends were trimmed by 6 bases and 1 base, with 18 bases remaining between them. The CDR3 region has the DNA TGCAGTGCCGGGGGCACAGGGAAGTCCCAAGAGACCCAGTACTTC. It translates to CSAGGTGKSQETQYF.

The J gene is TRBJ2-7, the V gene TRBV7-2; possibly TRBD1 for D (5 bases). The CDR3 runs 12 residues. Germline assignment: CDR1 SGHTA and CDR2 FQGNSA. V lost 1 base, J lost 7 bases, and 8 bases lay in between. The CDR3 protein is CASSLGTGEQYV. The CDR3 DNA reads as TGTGCCAGCAGCTTAGGTACAGGTGAGCAGTACGTC.

V usage is TRBV12-3 or TRBV12-4 and J usage is TRBJ2-7, with 10 bases fitting TRBD1. Losses at the gene ends were 5 bases for V and 3 bases for J; bases not matched to a gene: 4. CDR3 length equals 14 residues. CDR3 residues: CASSVDRGFYEQYF. The CDR3 DNA sequence: TGTGCCAGCAGTGTGGACAGGGGGTTCTACGAGCAGTACTTC.

The V gene is TRBV7-9, the J gene TRBJ2-1, with D perhaps matching TRBD2 (7 bases). This CDR3 is built from 15 residues. Trimming left V 1 base short and J 8 bases short, with 15 bases between. The germline V gene encodes CDR1 SEHNR and CDR2 FQNEAQ (reference sequence). DNA of the CDR3: TGTGCCAGCAGCTTAGGGGGGGGGCTCGTCTATGAGCAGTTCTTC. Protein sequence: CASSLGGGLVYEQFF.

The chain carries TRBV12-3 or TRBV12-4 and TRBJ1-4; D is perhaps TRBD1 (5 bases). V lost 7 bases and J 6 bases, leaving 12 bases between the germline ends. The CDR3 sequence is 13 residues long. DNA for the CDR3: TGTGCCAGCAATTGGGGGGGGGATGAAAAACTGTTTTTT. It translates to CASNWGGDEKLFF.

In this sample, this clonotype turned up a few times. The gene calls are TRBV18 and TRBJ2-7, with 7 bases that match TRBD2. Germline V gene lookup returns CDR1 KGHSH and CDR2 LQKENI. V lost 3 bases to trimming and J lost 2 bases; unmatched junction nucleotides: 4. The length of the CDR3 is 14 residues. This chain's CDR3 is CASSPGTTTYEQYV. CDR3 DNA: TGTGCCAGCTCACCCGGGACTACCACCTACGAGCAGTACGTC.